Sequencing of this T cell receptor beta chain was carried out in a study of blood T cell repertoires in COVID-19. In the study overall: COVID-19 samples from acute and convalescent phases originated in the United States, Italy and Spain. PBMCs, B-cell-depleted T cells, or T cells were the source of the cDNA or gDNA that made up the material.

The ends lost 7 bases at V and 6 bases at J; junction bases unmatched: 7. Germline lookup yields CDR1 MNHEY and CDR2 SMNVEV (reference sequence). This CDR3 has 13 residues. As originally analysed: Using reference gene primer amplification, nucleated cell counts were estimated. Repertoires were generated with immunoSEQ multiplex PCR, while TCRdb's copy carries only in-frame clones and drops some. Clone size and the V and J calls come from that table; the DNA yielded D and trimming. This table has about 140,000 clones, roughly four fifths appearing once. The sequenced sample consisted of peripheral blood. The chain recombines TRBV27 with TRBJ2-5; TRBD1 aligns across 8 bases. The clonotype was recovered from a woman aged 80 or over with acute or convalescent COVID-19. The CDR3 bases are TGTGCCAGCAAGGCAGGGGGCGTGAAGACCCAGTACTTC. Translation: CASKAGGVKTQYF.